These 11 T cell receptor beta chains were all obtained from the same sample, sequenced in a study of shared clonotypes between healthy human individuals. Using immunoSEQ multiplex PCR, the repertoire was profiled, and TCRdb retains in-frame clones only, with some absent. The sample has approximately 99,000 clones, around 68% seen once. Input material: memory CD8+ T cells sorted from blood. The subset: CD45RO+ cells pooled with CCR7-negative TemRA cells. The receptors were sampled from a woman aged 25 to 39 in good health.

The chain links TRBV7-9 to TRBJ1-2; 8 bases are a match to TRBD1. The CDR3 has 13 residues. CDR1 SEHNR and CDR2 FQNEAQ come from the germline V gene (reference sequence). J gave up 4 bases and V 2 bases, and 0 bases lay outside the gene matches. The CDR3 DNA reads as TGTGCCAGCAGCTTAACAGGGGGCTATGGCTACACCTTC. Translating gives CASSLTGGYGYTF.

This chain links TRBV19 with TRBJ1-2, with no clear D. V was pared by 5 bases and J by 2 bases, with 15 bases between. In germline, CDR1 is LNHDA, CDR2 SQIVND (reference sequence). The CDR3 extends over 15 amino acids. This CDR3 reads CASSPIEGLNYGYTF. The CDR3 nucleotides are TGTGCCAGTAGTCCGATTGAGGGCCTGAACTATGGCTACACCTTC.

The J gene is TRBJ2-3, the V gene TRBV9, with 8 bases identical to TRBD2. Germline lookup yields CDR1 SGDLS and CDR2 YYNGEE. The CDR3 sequence is 16 residues long. V trimming: 4 bases; J trimming: 7 bases; junction bases outside the gene matches: 14. CDR3 sequence (DNA): TGTGCCAGCAGCCCCTTAAACCTGATAGCGGGGTATACGCAGTATTTT. Encoded protein: CASSPLNLIAGYTQYF.

The CDR3: CASSYWVGTEAFF. CDR3 DNA sequence: TGTGCCAGCAGTTACTGGGTGGGCACTGAAGCTTTCTTT. The chain employs TRBV6-6 and TRBJ1-1; no clear D. This CDR3 region has 13 residues. The V gene's germline CDR1 is MNHNY and CDR2 SVGAGI (reference sequence). V was clipped by 1 base and J by 4 bases, with 7 bases between them.

This clone was counted ten times or more. The rearrangement joins TRBV6-4 to TRBJ2-1; D remains ambiguous. Trimming pared 0 bases from V and 6 bases from J, leaving 6 bases between. The CDR3 length is 13 residues. Germline loops: CDR1 MRHNA, CDR2 SNTAGT. The CDR3 is CASSDSPSNEQFF. For the CDR3, the DNA is TGTGCCAGCAGTGACTCCCCGAGCAATGAGCAGTTCTTC.

The CDR3: CSAREDYEQYF. CDR3 coding DNA: TGCAGTGCTAGAGAGGACTACGAGCAGTACTTC. This chain connects TRBV20-1 to TRBJ2-7, with D unresolved. V gave up 0 bases and J gave up 3 bases, with 3 bases separating them. In germline, CDR1 is DFQATT, CDR2 SNEGSKA (reference sequence). The CDR3 loop spans 11 amino acids.

This rearrangement joins TRBV6-1 to TRBJ2-5; TRBD1 or TRBD2 may be the D gene (7 bases each). The J call is in doubt because the DNA end fits TRBJ2-7 better. Germline assignment: CDR1 MNHNS and CDR2 SASEGT. The CDR3 extends over 14 amino acids. The CDR3 here is CASQGGEGGYEQYF. Written as DNA, the CDR3 is TGTGCCAGCCAGGGGGGGGAGGGAGGCTACGAGCAGTACTTC.

The chain has TRBV6-1 and TRBJ2-7; perhaps D is TRBD1 or TRBD2 (5 bases each). The CDR3 has 13 amino acids. Deletions cut 7 bases from V and 2 bases from J, with 12 bases between. Germline CDR1 and CDR2: MNHNS and SASEGT. CDR3 in DNA: TGTGCCAGCACTAGGGACGGGACCTACGAGCAGTACTTC. Amino acid sequence: CASTRDGTYEQYF.

The genes are TRBV9 and TRBJ2-3; 7 positions agree with TRBD2. CDR3 length: 16 residues. Germline values: CDR1 SGDLS, CDR2 YYNGEE. Losses at the gene ends were 3 bases for V and 3 bases for J; bases not matched to a gene: 10. The CDR3 loop reads CASSASVAGLTDTQYF. The CDR3, as DNA: TGTGCCAGCAGCGCCAGCGTAGCGGGTCTTACAGATACGCAGTATTTT.

This clone was detected a few times. The genes are TRBV5-1 and TRBJ2-1; 7 bases fit TRBD2. V was pared by 4 bases and J by 7 bases, with 8 bases of the junction left unmatched. The CDR3 totals 14 residues. Germline CDR1 reads SGHRS; CDR2 reads YFSETQ. CDR3 sequence: CASSGTGTTNEQFF. CDR3 DNA: TGCGCCAGCAGCGGGACCGGGACTACAAATGAGCAGTTCTTC.

The chain couples TRBV6-1 to TRBJ1-5, with D unresolved. The germline V and J ends were trimmed by 1 base and 6 bases, with 4 bases remaining between them. The CDR3 is made up of 12 amino acids. Germline V gene data show CDR1 as MNHNS and CDR2 as SASEGT. The CDR3 DNA is TGTGCCAGCAGTGAAGTGAGTCAGCCCCAGCATTTT. Translated, it gives CASSEVSQPQHF.